The 32 T cell receptor beta chains presented below share a single source sample, sequenced in a study of cytotoxic CD8 clonotypes in ibrutinib-treated CLL. Assay: immunoSEQ multiplex PCR; the TCRdb copy retains only in-frame clones and omits some. The sample lists 110,000 to 150,000 clones, around 90% occurring once. This specimen consisted of PBMCs, obtained after 12 months of ibrutinib treatment. Every receptor here comes from a human donor with chronic lymphocytic leukemia.

In its sample, this clone was seen once. This chain links TRBV6-1 with TRBJ2-7; the D is unclear. CDR1 and CDR2 from the germline V gene are MNHNS and SASEGT. Trimming shortened V by 11 bases and J by 2 bases, and 16 bases separated the two germline ends. The CDR3 is 13 amino acids. The CDR3 protein is CACTLVSAYEQYF. The CDR3 DNA is TGTGCCTGTACTTTAGTCTCCGCCTACGAGCAGTACTTC.

The V and J genes are TRBV11-3 and TRBJ2-3, with 8 positions matching TRBD2. Losses at the gene ends were 2 bases for V and 6 bases for J; bases not matched to a gene: 16. The CDR3 covers 18 residues. CDR1 and CDR2 (germline): SGHNT, YENEEA. CDR3 DNA sequence: TGTGCCAGCAGCTTAAGTCGTCCCAGCGGGAGTCGATGGGATACGCAGTATTTT. It translates to CASSLSRPSGSRWDTQYF.

This chain connects TRBV4-1 to TRBJ2-7; D uncertain. The germline gives CDR1 MGHRA, CDR2 YSYEKL. Trimming cost V 6 bases and J 4 bases, with 22 bases left between them. The CDR3 is 16 residues long. The CDR3 region has the DNA TGCGCCAGCAGAAATTGGGGTTTTTGGAGCAATTACGAGCAGTACTTC. It translates to CASRNWGFWSNYEQYF.

V is TRBV27 and J is TRBJ2-3; D is possibly TRBD2 (7 bases). This CDR3 contains 16 residues. Germline CDR1 and CDR2: MNHEY and SMNVEV (reference sequence). Between the trimmed V and J ends, which lost 10 bases and 3 bases, there was a span of 23 bases. CDR3: CATSLERGGRTDTQYF. DNA for the CDR3: TGTGCCACCTCCCTAGAGAGGGGGGGTAGGACAGATACGCAGTATTTT.

This clone has just one count. This chain links TRBV7-9 with TRBJ2-7; D is possibly TRBD2 (5 bases). The germline V gene encodes CDR1 SEHNR and CDR2 FQNEAQ (reference sequence). This CDR3 region has 13 residues. Trimming stripped 2 bases from V and 6 bases from J, with 11 bases between. The CDR3 coding sequence is TGTGCCAGCAGCTTAAGGATGGGAGTCGAGCAGTACTTC. Its translation is CASSLRMGVEQYF. The entire variable domain, with the rest obtained from reference TRBV7-9 and TRBJ2-7, is as follows: DTGVSQNPRHKITKRGQNVTFRCDPISEHNRLYWYRQTLGQGPEFLTYFQNEAQLEKSRLLSDRFSAERPKGSFSTLEIQRTEQGDSAMYLCASSLRMGVEQYFGPGTRLTVT.

The rearrangement uses TRBV6-5 and TRBJ2-4; a possible D gene is TRBD2 (5 bases). CDR1 and CDR2 from the germline V gene are MNHEY and SVGAGI. Trimming removed 0 bases at V and 0 bases at J, with 9 bases between. CDR3 length: 16 amino acids. For the CDR3, the DNA is TGTGCCAGCAGTTACTCGGCTAGCCTAGCCAAAAACATTCAGTACTTC. Residues: CASSYSASLAKNIQYF.

The gene calls are TRBV7-8 and TRBJ2-1; possible D gene TRBD2, 5 bases. The CDR3 is 16 residues long. V gave up 5 bases and J gave up 0 bases, with 14 bases separating them. From germline, CDR1 is SGHVS and CDR2 FQNEAQ. The CDR3 DNA reads as TGTGCCAGCAGCCCAAAATCCGGGATCTCCTACAATGAGCAGTTCTTC. This encodes CASSPKSGISYNEQFF.

The rearrangement links TRBV13 to TRBJ2-7; 9 bases are a match to TRBD2. The CDR3 runs 15 residues. CDR1 is PRHDT and CDR2 is FYEKMQ in the germline V gene (reference sequence). V trimming: 5 bases; J trimming: 4 bases; junction bases outside the gene matches: 9. This chain's CDR3 is CASSPGGAGGYEQYF. CDR3 coding DNA: TGTGCCAGCAGCCCCGGGGGAGCGGGAGGATACGAGCAGTACTTC.

CDR3 in DNA: TGTGCCAGCAGCAACGGGGGCCTCGGAGACTACGAGCAGTACTTC. As protein: CASSNGGLGDYEQYF. The V and J genes are TRBV6-5 and TRBJ2-7; D possibly uses TRBD1 or TRBD2 (6 bases each). Trimming took off 6 bases at V and 3 bases at J, with 18 bases between the two ends. Germline V lookup: CDR1 MNHEY, CDR2 SVGAGI. There are 15 residues in the CDR3.

J is TRBJ2-7 and V is TRBV5-8; D remains ambiguous. The CDR3 is made up of 11 amino acids. Trimming took 0 bases from V and 4 from J, leaving 2 bases between them. Germline-derived CDR1 and CDR2 are SGHTS and YDEGEE. As DNA, the CDR3 is TGTGCCAGCAGCTTGGGGTACGAGCAGTACTTC. This sequence encodes CASSLGYEQYF.

The chain uses TRBV19 and TRBJ2-7, with 8 bases identical to TRBD2. CDR1 and CDR2 from the germline V gene are LNHDA and SQIVND (reference sequence). The CDR3 spans 13 residues. Trimming cost V 7 bases and J 1 base; bases outside gene matches: 3. The CDR3 nucleotides are TGTGCCAGTACGAGCGGGAGTTCCTACGAGCAGTACTTC. Protein sequence: CASTSGSSYEQYF.

The chain links TRBV27 to TRBJ1-5; no firm D call. The germline CDR1 and CDR2 sequences are MNHEY and SMNVEV (reference sequence). CDR3 length equals 16 residues. V lost 2 bases and J 0 bases, leaving 11 bases between the germline ends. Here the CDR3 reads CASSLGHVNSNQPQHF. Here the CDR3 DNA reads TGTGCCAGCAGTTTAGGGCACGTCAATAGCAATCAGCCCCAGCATTTT.

CDR3 bases: TGTGCCAGCAGTTTATCCGGGGACAGCTACAATGAGCAGTTCTTC. Its protein is CASSLSGDSYNEQFF. The chain couples TRBV28 to TRBJ2-1; 7 nucleotides line up with TRBD1. The CDR3 loop spans 15 amino acids. V gave up 1 base and J gave up 3 bases; unmatched junction bases: 3. Germline V gene lookup returns CDR1 MDHEN and CDR2 SYDVKM.

The chain couples TRBV6-1 to TRBJ2-5, with D possibly being TRBD1 (5 bases). The V gene lost 3 bases and the J gene lost 3 bases, with 11 bases spanning the gap. The CDR3 contains 14 residues. CDR1 MNHNS and CDR2 SASEGT come from the germline V gene. In DNA form, the CDR3 reads TGTGCCAGCAGTGAGATGACAGCGAAAGAGACCCAGTACTTC. Protein: CASSEMTAKETQYF.

The V gene is TRBV28, the J gene TRBJ1-1; D may be TRBD1 (5 bases). The CDR3 is 14 amino acids. V was trimmed by 6 bases and J by 2 bases, leaving 13 bases between them. Germline V gene sequence: CDR1 MDHEN, CDR2 SYDVKM. The CDR3 sequence is CASRLTGLNTEAFF. CDR3 nucleotides: TGTGCCAGCAGATTAACAGGCCTTAACACTGAAGCTTTCTTT.

This clone was recorded once. This rearrangement joins TRBV5-1 to TRBJ2-5; D is unclear. This CDR3 spans 16 amino acids. The germline CDR1 and CDR2 sequences are SGHRS and YFSETQ. The germline V and J ends were trimmed by 0 bases and 4 bases, with 16 bases remaining between them. CDR3 coding DNA: TGCGCCAGCAGCTTGGCCTGGAATTCGGCTGCAGAGACCCAGTACTTC. Its protein is CASSLAWNSAAETQYF.

V and J are TRBV10-3 and TRBJ2-7; D remains ambiguous. V gave up 5 bases and J gave up 0 bases, with 11 bases separating them. Germline values: CDR1 ENHRY, CDR2 SYGVKD. CDR3 length equals 14 residues. In DNA form, the CDR3 reads TGTGCCATCAGTCCGGGCCCCCTCTCCTACGAGCAGTACTTC. Its protein product is CAISPGPLSYEQYF.

The chain combines TRBV5-4 with TRBJ2-4, with 7 bases identical to TRBD1. The CDR3 is made up of 15 amino acids. The trim removed 4 bases at V and 3 bases at J, leaving 7 bases unmatched. Germline loops: CDR1 SGHNT, CDR2 YYREEE (reference sequence). The CDR3 here is CASSDKQGNKNIQYF. The CDR3 DNA sequence: TGTGCCAGCAGCGACAAACAGGGGAACAAAAACATTCAGTACTTC.

The chain links TRBV6-1 to TRBJ2-2, with 8 bases matching TRBD2. Germline V gene sequence: CDR1 MNHNS, CDR2 SASEGT. J gave up 3 bases and V 1 base, and 4 bases lay outside the gene matches. CDR3 length equals 16 residues. The CDR3 DNA follows: TGTGCCAGCAGTGAAGTAGGGACTAGTTACACCGGGGAGCTGTTTTTT. Its translation: CASSEVGTSYTGELFF.

The chain combines TRBV4-1 with TRBJ2-1; D is uncertain. This CDR3 contains 11 residues. V was clipped by 2 bases and J by 8 bases, with 4 bases between them. Germline V gene data show CDR1 as MGHRA and CDR2 as YSYEKL. The CDR3 region has the DNA TGCGCCAGCAGCCAATCCGATGAGCAGTTCTTC. Translated, it gives CASSQSDEQFF.

The V call is TRBV7-2, the J call TRBJ1-1, with 7 bases aligning to TRBD1. In germline, CDR1 is SGHTA, CDR2 FQGNSA. The length of the CDR3 is 13 residues. The V and J ends lost 5 bases and 3 bases, in that order; junction bases with no gene match: 3. The CDR3 DNA sequence: TGTGCCAGCAGCCAAGACAGGGACACTGAAGCTTTCTTT. It translates to CASSQDRDTEAFF. Combining the CDR3 with reference TRBV7-2 and TRBJ1-1 gives the whole variable domain GAGVSQSPSNKVTEKGKDVELRCDPISGHTALYWYRQSLGQGLEFLIYFQGNSAPDKSGLPSDRFSAERTGGSVSTLTIQRTQQEDSAVYLCASSQDRDTEAFFGQGTRLTVV.

This sequence joins TRBV11-2 and TRBJ2-5; TRBD2 agrees at 7 bases. Germline assignment: CDR1 SGHAT and CDR2 FQNNGV. V was pared by 1 base and J by 5 bases, with 4 bases of the junction left unmatched. The CDR3 has 14 amino acids. The CDR3 nucleotides are TGTGCCAGCAGCTTAGCGGGGGGAGGTGAGACCCAGTACTTC. Its translation: CASSLAGGGETQYF.

This chain uses TRBV7-3 with TRBJ2-7; no clear D gene. The CDR3 has 14 amino acids. V lost 2 bases, J lost 1 base, and 9 bases lay in between. CDR1 and CDR2 from the germline V gene are SGHTA and FQGTGA. The chain's CDR3 is CASSLYVSSYEQYF. DNA for the CDR3: TGTGCCAGCAGCTTATATGTCAGTTCCTACGAGCAGTACTTC.

This clone was picked up one time. The chain combines TRBV10-3 with TRBJ2-2, with TRBD1 matching 9 bases. This CDR3 comprises 15 residues. Looked up from germline, CDR1 is ENHRY and CDR2 is SYGVKD. Trimming cost V 6 bases and J 4 bases; bases outside gene matches: 6. The CDR3, as DNA: TGTGCCATCAGCGCACAGGGGGCGCGCACCGGGGAGCTGTTTTTT. Translation gives CAISAQGARTGELFF.

The V and J genes are TRBV28 and TRBJ2-1; 10 bases line up with TRBD2. Trimming at V came to 8 bases and at J to 6 bases, leaving 7 bases not matched to a gene. Germline assignment: CDR1 MDHEN and CDR2 SYDVKM. The CDR3 runs 14 residues. CDR3 residues: CASLAAGGRNEQFF. CDR3 sequence (DNA): TGTGCCAGCTTGGCAGCGGGAGGGCGCAATGAGCAGTTCTTC.

The chain recombines TRBV7-8 with TRBJ1-5; a weak D match, TRBD1 (6 bases). Germline V gives CDR1 SGHVS, CDR2 FQNEAQ. Between the trimmed V and J ends, which lost 5 bases and 2 bases, there was a span of 13 bases. CDR3 length: 15 residues. CDR3 DNA sequence: TGTGCCAGCAGCCCCCCACAGGGTGGCAATCAGCCCCAGCATTTT. Its protein is CASSPPQGGNQPQHF.

The CDR3 spells CASSYPGTVGSGNTIYF. The CDR3 DNA reads as TGTGCCAGCAGCTATCCAGGGACGGTTGGCTCTGGAAACACCATATATTTT. This sequence joins TRBV7-9 and TRBJ1-3; D may be TRBD1 (5 bases). V was shortened by 4 bases and J by 0 bases, with 16 bases between the two germline ends. The CDR3 totals 17 residues. Germline CDR1 is SEHNR and CDR2 is FQNEAQ (reference sequence).

This chain links TRBV13 with TRBJ2-6; D is uncertain. There are 14 residues in the CDR3. CDR1 is PRHDT, CDR2 FYEKMQ, per germline (reference sequence). Trimming pared 5 bases from V and 0 bases from J, leaving 5 bases between. CDR3 region: CASSGNSGANVLTF. CDR3 DNA: TGTGCCAGCAGCGGCAACTCTGGGGCCAACGTCCTGACTTTC.

The chain recombines TRBV7-9 with TRBJ2-7, with 10 bases lining up with TRBD2. Germline V CDR1 and CDR2: SEHNR, FQNEAQ (reference sequence). CDR3 size: 16 residues. The V gene end was trimmed by 4 bases and the J gene end by 7 bases; junction bases not matched to a gene: 13. The CDR3 sequence: CASSSIRTSGGREQYF. The CDR3, as DNA: TGTGCCAGCAGCTCTATCCGGACTAGCGGAGGCCGGGAGCAGTACTTC.

V and J are TRBV28 and TRBJ2-1; 7 positions match TRBD1. Losses at the gene ends were 8 bases for V and 4 bases for J; bases not matched to a gene: 5. The CDR3 covers 13 residues. CDR1 MDHEN and CDR2 SYDVKM come from the germline V gene. The CDR3 is CASRDSVYNEQFF. The DNA of the CDR3 is TGTGCCAGCCGGGACAGTGTTTACAATGAGCAGTTCTTC.

J is TRBJ1-5 and V is TRBV19; 10 bases line up with TRBD1. V shed 5 bases, J shed 0 bases, and the junction held 7 bases outside the gene matches. In germline, CDR1 is LNHDA, CDR2 SQIVND (reference sequence). This CDR3 has 17 residues. The CDR3 loop reads CASSPRDRGHSNQPQHF. CDR3 in DNA: TGTGCCAGTAGTCCCCGGGACAGGGGTCATAGCAATCAGCCCCAGCATTTT.

The V gene is TRBV19, the J gene TRBJ1-2; weak D call: TRBD1 (5 bases). The length of the CDR3 is 16 residues. V was clipped by 3 bases and J by 0 bases, with 14 bases between them. Germline V gene data show CDR1 as LNHDA and CDR2 as SQIVND (reference sequence). This chain's CDR3 is CASSIEQANANYGYTF. DNA for the CDR3: TGTGCCAGTAGTATCGAACAGGCCAACGCTAACTATGGCTACACCTTC.